The T cell receptor (beta chain) described here comes from a study of T cell changes during pregnancy in multiple sclerosis. Assay used: immunoSEQ multiplex PCR; TCRdb lists only in-frame clones, some missing. The repertoire holds almost 25,000 clones, more than 75% seen once, with around 0.7% in the top ten. This clone has just a few counts. This TCR derives from a female donor in good health, enrolled as a control in a pregnancy study. The material sequenced was CD4+ T cells from peripheral blood mononuclear cells, taken in the first trimester of pregnancy.

CDR3 in DNA: TGTGCCAGCAGTGAAGGGGCTACGCCCCAGCATTTT. Translating it yields CASSEGATPQHF. This chain joins TRBV6-1 and TRBJ1-5; D ambiguous. The germline gives CDR1 MNHNS, CDR2 SASEGT. Deletions cut 1 base from V and 9 bases from J, with 7 bases between. There are 12 residues in the CDR3.